These 14 T cell receptor beta chains originate from one sample sequenced in a study of beta chain features in type 1 diabetes. The investigators reverse transcribed all of the isolated RNA, so they sequenced expressed TCRB transcripts. Here immunoSEQ multiplex PCR was the method, and the copy in TCRdb shows in-frame clones only, minus some. The table records hundreds of thousands of clones, 15% of them present only once. Their antigen targets remain unknown. Study outcomes and limitations: TCRB CDR3s from Type 1 diabetes patients were moderately but significantly shorter in all four CD4+ subsets.

The sample was naive CD4+ T cells from blood. Receptors originate from a man aged 18 to 29 with type 1 diabetes.

The J gene is TRBJ2-5, the V gene TRBV9, with 11 bases fitting TRBD2. The CDR3 totals 17 residues. Germline assignment: CDR1 SGDLS and CDR2 YYNGEE. V lost 1 base, J lost 0 bases, and 5 bases stayed unmatched. The chain's CDR3 is CASSVSSGGRYQETQYF. The DNA for the CDR3 is TGTGCCAGCAGCGTATCTAGCGGGGGGAGGTACCAAGAGACCCAGTACTTC.

The table lists this clone with a few counts. The rearrangement joins TRBV15 to TRBJ1-2; 9 bases agree with TRBD1. The CDR3 sequence is 14 residues long. J lost 8 bases, V lost 3 bases, and 7 bases had no gene match. Germline values: CDR1 LNHNV, CDR2 YYDKDF (reference sequence). Here the CDR3 DNA reads TGTGCCACCAGCAGCAGACAGGGGGTCGGAGGCTACACCTTC. It encodes CATSSRQGVGGYTF.

The rearrangement links TRBV18 to TRBJ1-2; the match to TRBD1 covers 7 bases. The length of the CDR3 is 14 residues. Per the germline V gene, CDR1 is KGHSH and CDR2 is LQKENI. Trimming cost V 1 base and J 2 bases; bases outside gene matches: 1. The CDR3 nucleotides are TGTGCCAGCTCACCACAGGGACAGAACTATGGCTACACCTTC. Encoded protein: CASSPQGQNYGYTF.

The chain employs TRBV4-2 and TRBJ2-7; 8 nucleotides agree with TRBD1. CDR1 is LGHNA and CDR2 is YNFKEQ in the germline V gene. The trim removed 5 bases at V and 4 bases at J, leaving 7 bases unmatched. The CDR3 has 14 amino acids. CDR3 in DNA: TGTGCCAGCAGCGCCCAGGGGGCGGCATACGAGCAGTACTTC. Its protein is CASSAQGAAYEQYF.

The chain uses TRBV4-2 and TRBJ2-7; 10 bases are shared with TRBD2. CDR1 is LGHNA and CDR2 is YNFKEQ in the germline V gene. The CDR3 runs 20 residues. V was clipped by 0 bases and J by 1 base; unmatched bases: 15. DNA for the CDR3: TGTGCCAGCAGCCAAGAAATCCGCAGCGGGAGGGCCTTTAGGTCCTACGAGCAGTACTTC. It encodes CASSQEIRSGRAFRSYEQYF.

The gene calls are TRBV15 and TRBJ2-1; weak D call: TRBD2 (6 bases). With 5 bases removed from V and 0 bases from J, the gap between germline ends came to 14 bases. Germline V gives CDR1 LNHNV, CDR2 YYDKDF (reference sequence). This CDR3 spans 16 amino acids. CDR3 sequence (DNA): TGTGCCACCAGCCGGCGACTAGATAGCTCCTACAATGAGCAGTTCTTC. Its translation: CATSRRLDSSYNEQFF.

The chain joins TRBV6-5 to TRBJ2-7; TRBD1 matches at 10 bases. The CDR3 loop spans 15 amino acids. V shed 6 bases, J shed 5 bases, and the junction held 10 bases outside the gene matches. Germline lookup yields CDR1 MNHEY and CDR2 SVGAGI. The CDR3 here is CASRRTSGTGDEQYF. The CDR3 DNA reads as TGTGCCAGCAGACGTACATCCGGGACAGGGGACGAGCAGTACTTC.

This clone was detected a few times. The chain combines TRBV5-1 with TRBJ2-1; 14 nucleotides align to TRBD2. The CDR3 has 16 amino acids. The V gene end was trimmed by 4 bases and the J gene end by 6 bases; junction bases not matched to a gene: 6. The V gene's germline CDR1 is SGHRS and CDR2 YFSETQ. The DNA for the CDR3 is TGCGCCAGCAGCAAGCCGGGACTAGCGGGAGTCAATGAGCAGTTCTTC. This encodes CASSKPGLAGVNEQFF. Based on the CDR3 plus reference TRBV5-1 and TRBJ2-1, the full variable domain is KAGVTQTPRYLIKTRGQQVTLSCSPISGHRSVSWYQQTPGQGLQFLFEYFSETQRNKGNFPGRFSGRQFSNSRSEMNVSTLELGDSALYLCASSKPGLAGVNEQFFGPGTRLTVL.

V gene TRBV5-4 combines with J gene TRBJ1-1, with TRBD1 matching 8 bases. CDR3 length equals 17 residues. Germline CDR1 and CDR2: SGHNT and YYREEE (reference sequence). Trimming removed 0 bases from V and 0 bases from J; junction bases left unmatched: 7. The CDR3 protein is CASSLVRGRPLNTEAFF. For the CDR3, the DNA is TGTGCCAGCAGCTTGGTCAGGGGGCGACCTTTGAACACTGAAGCTTTCTTT.

In this sample, this clone turned up a few times. Because the CDR3's place on the DNA is in doubt, the DNA is left out and the CDR3 is given as listed by TCRdb. J is TRBJ1-2 and V is TRBV28. The CDR3 is made up of 14 amino acids, end residues included. Germline V gene sequence: CDR1 MDHEN, CDR2 SYDVKM. The CDR3 loop is CASSSSIVGYGYTF.

The V call is TRBV6-5, the J call TRBJ2-2, with D possibly matching TRBD2 (5 bases). The V end lost 6 bases, the J end lost 2 bases, and 13 bases lay between the germline ends. Germline V lookup: CDR1 MNHEY, CDR2 SVGAGI. This CDR3 region has 15 residues. The CDR3 here is CASSVIRGNTGELFF. CDR3 nucleotide sequence: TGTGCCAGCAGCGTAATACGGGGAAACACCGGGGAGCTGTTTTTT.

V and J are TRBV7-2 and TRBJ1-2; 11 nucleotides match TRBD1. Germline V gene lookup returns CDR1 SGHTA and CDR2 FQGNSA. Germline trimming cut 4 bases from V and 7 bases from J; bases unmatched to any gene: 11. The CDR3 has 16 residues. The CDR3 DNA follows: TGTGCCAGCAGCTCGATTGGACAGGGGGCAATTGGTGGCTACACCTTC. This sequence encodes CASSSIGQGAIGGYTF.

This clone was seen a handful of times. The chain carries TRBV29-1 and TRBJ1-1, with a tentative D call TRBD1 (5 bases). With 4 bases removed from V and 7 bases from J, the gap between germline ends came to 13 bases. The CDR3 has 12 residues. The germline V gene encodes CDR1 SQVTM and CDR2 ANQGSEA. The CDR3 region has the DNA TGCAGCGTTGCCCAGGGTTTCGTTGAAGCTTTCTTT. It specifies CSVAQGFVEAFF.

The sample holds a few counts of this clone. DNA of the CDR3: TGTGCCAGCAGCTTAGGGCCCCAGGTTAATCACTATGGCTACACCTTC. It encodes CASSLGPQVNHYGYTF. The rearrangement joins TRBV7-8 to TRBJ1-2; D is uncertain. Trimming left V 1 base short and J 3 bases short, with 15 bases between. CDR1 and CDR2 from the germline V gene are SGHVS and FQNEAQ. The CDR3 runs 16 residues.